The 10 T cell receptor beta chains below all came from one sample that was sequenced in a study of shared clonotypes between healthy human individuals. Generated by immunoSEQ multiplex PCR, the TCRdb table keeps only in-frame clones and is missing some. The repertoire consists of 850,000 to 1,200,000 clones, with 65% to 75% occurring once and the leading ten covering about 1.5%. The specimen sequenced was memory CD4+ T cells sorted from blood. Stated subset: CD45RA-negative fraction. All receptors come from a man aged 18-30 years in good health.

The CDR3 bases are TGTGCCAGCAGCCCGGAGCGGGGGCACTCCGCTCAAGAGACCCAGTACTTC. This encodes CASSPERGHSAQETQYF. The chain couples TRBV9 to TRBJ2-5, with 8 positions matching TRBD2. This CDR3 has 17 residues. Germline CDR1 and CDR2: SGDLS and YYNGEE. J gave up 2 bases and V 4 bases, and 13 bases lay outside the gene matches.

The CDR3, as DNA: TGCGCCAGCAGCTTTTCCAGCGGTGATGTTAGTGAGACCCAGTACTTC. Residues: CASSFSSGDVSETQYF. The chain combines TRBV5-1 with TRBJ2-5; D is perhaps TRBD2 (5 bases). V lost 2 bases and J 5 bases, leaving 19 bases between the germline ends. Germline loops: CDR1 SGHRS, CDR2 YFSETQ. This CDR3 has 16 residues.

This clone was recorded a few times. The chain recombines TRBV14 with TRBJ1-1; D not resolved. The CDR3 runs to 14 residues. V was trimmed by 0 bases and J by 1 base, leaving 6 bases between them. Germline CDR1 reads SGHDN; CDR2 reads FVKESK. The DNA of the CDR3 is TGTGCCAGCAGCCAAGACGGTAGGAACACTGAAGCTTTCTTT. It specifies CASSQDGRNTEAFF.

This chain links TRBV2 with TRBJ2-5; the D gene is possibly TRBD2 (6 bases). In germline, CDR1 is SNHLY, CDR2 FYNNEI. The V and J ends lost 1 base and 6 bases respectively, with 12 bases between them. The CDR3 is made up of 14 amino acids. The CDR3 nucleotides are TGTGCCAGCAGTGAAGGCCTTGGGGGGAAGACCCAGTACTTC. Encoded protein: CASSEGLGGKTQYF. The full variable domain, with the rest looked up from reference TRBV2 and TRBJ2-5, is EPEVTQTPSHQVTQMGQEVILRCVPISNHLYFYWYRQILGQKVEFLVSFYNNEISEKSEIFDDQFSVERPDGSNFTLKIRSTKLEDSAMYFCASSEGLGGKTQYFGPGTRLLVL.

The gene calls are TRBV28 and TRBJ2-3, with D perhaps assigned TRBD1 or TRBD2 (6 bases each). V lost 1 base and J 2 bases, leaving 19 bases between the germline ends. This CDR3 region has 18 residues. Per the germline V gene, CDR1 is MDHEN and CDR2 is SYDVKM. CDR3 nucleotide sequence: TGTGCCAGCAGTTTATTTGGCGATTGGGGGGCCAACACAGATACGCAGTATTTT. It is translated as CASSLFGDWGANTDTQYF. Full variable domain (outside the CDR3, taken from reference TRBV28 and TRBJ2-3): DVKVTQSSRYLVKRTGEKVFLECVQDMDHENMFWYRQDPGLGLRLIYFSYDVKMKEKGDIPEGYSVSREKKERFSLILESASTNQTSMYLCASSLFGDWGANTDTQYFGPGTRLTVL.

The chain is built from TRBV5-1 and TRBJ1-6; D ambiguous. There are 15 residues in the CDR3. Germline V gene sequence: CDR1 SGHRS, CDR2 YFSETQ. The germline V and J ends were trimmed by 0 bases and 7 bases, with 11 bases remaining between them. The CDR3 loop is CASSLDSGSNSPLHF. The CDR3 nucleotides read TGCGCCAGCAGCTTGGATTCCGGGTCGAATTCACCCCTCCACTTT.

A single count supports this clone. CDR3 residues: CASSLQLDSKINTGELFF. The DNA of the CDR3 is TGCGCCAGCAGCTTGCAACTTGACTCTAAGATAAACACCGGGGAGCTGTTTTTT. The chain is built from TRBV5-1 and TRBJ2-2; no clear D gene. The CDR3 length is 18 residues. V lost 1 base and J 2 bases, leaving 18 bases between the germline ends. Germline V lookup: CDR1 SGHRS, CDR2 YFSETQ.

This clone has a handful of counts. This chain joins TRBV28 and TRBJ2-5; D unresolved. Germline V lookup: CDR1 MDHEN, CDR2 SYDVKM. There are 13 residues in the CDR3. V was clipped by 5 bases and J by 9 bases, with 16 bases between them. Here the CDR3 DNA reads TGTGCCAGCAGTCCTCTTGGGTCCCCTCCCCAGTACTTC. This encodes CASSPLGSPPQYF.

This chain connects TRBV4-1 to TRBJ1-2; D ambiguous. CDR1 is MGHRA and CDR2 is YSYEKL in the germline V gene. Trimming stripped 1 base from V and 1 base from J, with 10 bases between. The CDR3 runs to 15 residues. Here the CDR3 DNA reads TGCGCCAGCAGCCAAGGCTATGTCAGTAACTATGGCTACACCTTC. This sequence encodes CASSQGYVSNYGYTF.

The CDR3 nucleotides are TGTGCCAGCAGCTTAGAACAGGGCCGCGAGCAGTACTTC. Amino acid sequence: CASSLEQGREQYF. This chain uses TRBV7-2 with TRBJ2-7, with TRBD1 as a possible D gene (6 bases). The CDR3 is 13 residues long. CDR1 is SGHTA, CDR2 FQGNSA, per germline. V shed 1 base and J shed 6 bases, with 10 bases lying between them. The whole variable domain, remainder taken from reference TRBV7-2 and TRBJ2-7, is GAGVSQSPSNKVTEKGKDVELRCDPISGHTALYWYRQSLGQGLEFLIYFQGNSAPDKSGLPSDRFSAERTGGSVSTLTIQRTQQEDSAVYLCASSLEQGREQYFGPGTRLTVT.